A selection of T cell receptor beta chains follows, all from one sample in a study of blood T cell repertoires in COVID-19. The data were produced by immunoSEQ multiplex PCR, yet TCRdb's version contains in-frame clones alone and is incomplete. Here the sample spans approximately 340,000 clones, about nine tenths being singletons. Sequencing input: PBMCs or T cells enriched from blood (not recorded which). The receptors were gathered from a woman between 40 and 55 years old who had been exposed to COVID-19. CDR3s include the opening cysteine and the closing phenylalanine or tryptophan. D genes are given only for firm matches. Clone size is stated in some rows and not others, as once, few, many or a class when expanded.

J gene	clone size	V gene	D gene	CDR3 DNA	CDR3 protein
TRBJ2-5	-	TRBV5-1	-	TGCGCCAGCAGCTTTTCCTTAACAGTAGAGACCCAGTACTTC	CASSFSLTVETQYF
TRBJ2-7	-	TRBV19	TRBD2	TGTGCCAGTAGTATTCGCGGGGGGCCATTCGAGCAGTACTTC	CASSIRGGPFEQYF
TRBJ2-7	-	TRBV18	TRBD2	TGTGCCAGCTCACGCGGGGGAACAGGCTCCTACGAGCAGTACTTC	CASSRGGTGSYEQYF
TRBJ2-1	-	TRBV13	TRBD2	TGTGCCAGCAGCTTAGTCCCAAAATTGACTAGCGGTTCCTACAATGAGCAGTTCTTC	CASSLVPKLTSGSYNEQFF
TRBJ1-1	-	TRBV29-1	-	TGCAGCGTTGAAATCCCGGGGGAAGCTTTCTTT	CSVEIPGEAFF
TRBJ2-2	-	TRBV6-5	-	TGTGCCAGCAGCCCCCCGGCGGGTACCGAGCTGTTTTTT	CASSPPAGTELFF
TRBJ2-1	once	TRBV14	TRBD2	TGTGCCAGCAGCCCCCGACCGGTCACTAGCGGGAGGGTCAATGAGCAGTTCTTC	CASSPRPVTSGRVNEQFF
TRBJ1-2	-	TRBV10-3	-	TGTGCCATCAGTGACCCGGGAAGGGGGAACTATGGCTACACCTTC	CAISDPGRGNYGYTF
TRBJ1-1	once	TRBV12-3/TRBV12-4	-	TGTGCCAGCAGTCGGGGAGGAAACACTGAAGCTTTCTTT	CASSRGGNTEAFF
TRBJ2-7	-	TRBV7-2	-	TGTGCCAGCAGCGATACTACACTCTCCTACGAGCAGTACTTC	CASSDTTLSYEQYF
TRBJ1-2	-	TRBV27	-	TGTGCCAGCAGTTTTCGGCGCGGGATGGGCGGCTACACCTTC	CASSFRRGMGGYTF
TRBJ2-7	-	TRBV5-1	-	TGCGCCAGCAGCTTCCGACAAGAGCAGTACTTC	CASSFRQEQYF
TRBJ2-1	-	TRBV18	TRBD1	TGTGCCAGCTCACCCCGGACAGGGTTTGATGAGCAGTTCTTC	CASSPRTGFDEQFF
TRBJ1-2	-	TRBV7-9	TRBD1	TGTGCCAGCACCTCACTCGACAGGGACTATGGCTACACCTTC	CASTSLDRDYGYTF
TRBJ2-1	-	TRBV24-1	TRBD1	TGTGCCATCGGAGCTGACAGGGTCGCCTACAATGAGCAGTTCTTC	CAIGADRVAYNEQFF
TRBJ1-6	-	TRBV27	TRBD1	TGTGCCAGCAGTGGGACAGGGGGTTCACCCCTCCACTTT	CASSGTGGSPLHF
TRBJ1-2	-	TRBV6-5	-	TGTGCCAGCGGGGGCCGGTGGGATAACTATGGCTACACCTTC	CASGGRWDNYGYTF
TRBJ1-1	-	TRBV30	-	TGTGCCGTTGAACCAGGACGGACAATGAACACTGAAGCTTTCTTT	CAVEPGRTMNTEAFF
TRBJ2-1	-	TRBV5-4	-	TGTGCCAGCAGGCAAAATCGGGGTTTCTCCTACAATGAGCAGTTCTTC	CASRQNRGFSYNEQFF
TRBJ2-7	-	TRBV27	TRBD2	TGTGCCAGCAGTATTAGCGGGGGGGCCGAGTCCTACGAGCAGTACTTC	CASSISGGAESYEQYF
TRBJ2-1	-	TRBV29-1	TRBD1	TGCAGCGTTGAGGACAGCGATCTACTTTTAGGGACAGTGAACTACAATGAGCAGTTCTTC	CSVEDSDLLLGTVNYNEQFF
TRBJ2-3	-	TRBV7-3	-	TGTGCCAGCAGCTTAATAGCTGGTACTAGTGGGTCAGATACGCAGTATTTT	CASSLIAGTSGSDTQYF
TRBJ1-1	-	TRBV19	TRBD1	TGTGCCAGTAGTATACTTAGACAGGGATTGACAAACACTGAAGCTTTCTTT	CASSILRQGLTNTEAFF
TRBJ1-2	-	TRBV19	TRBD1	TGTGCCAGTAGAAGGTCTCTGACAGGGATAGTTGGCTACACCTTC	CASRRSLTGIVGYTF
TRBJ2-7	-	TRBV19	TRBD2	TGTGCCAGTAGAAGGACCGGGACTAGCGGGGGGTTGAGCGAGCAGTACTTC	CASRRTGTSGGLSEQYF
TRBJ1-2	-	TRBV30	-	TGTGCCTGGGGTTCCCAGGGGTATGGCTACACCTTC	CAWGSQGYGYTF
TRBJ1-3	-	TRBV7-6	TRBD1	TGTGCCAGCAGCCCTGAAGTAATACGAGGGGGCTTTGGAAACACCATATATTTT	CASSPEVIRGGFGNTIYF
TRBJ2-7	-	TRBV2	-	TGTGCCAGCAGCCCCGGGACACCAGAGGAGCAGTACTTC	CASSPGTPEEQYF
TRBJ2-3	-	TRBV3-1/TRBV3-2	TRBD2	TGTGCCAGCAGCCAAGGACTAGCGGGAGAAGATACGCAGTATTTT	CASSQGLAGEDTQYF
TRBJ1-5	-	TRBV5-6	-	TGTGCCAGCAGCTTAGTGGGCATGAGCAATCAGCCCCAGCATTTT	CASSLVGMSNQPQHF
TRBJ1-2	-	TRBV29-1	-	TGCAGCGCCGGAGGGTCCGTGTATGGCTACACCTTC	CSAGGSVYGYTF
TRBJ1-1	-	TRBV27	TRBD1	TGTGCCAGCAGTACCGCCGGCGGGACAGGCCACACTGAAGCTTTCTTT	CASSTAGGTGHTEAFF
TRBJ1-2	once	TRBV19	TRBD1	TGTGCCAGTAGAGACAGGGGATGGGACTATGGCTACACCTTC	CASRDRGWDYGYTF
TRBJ2-7	-	TRBV3-1/TRBV3-2	-	TGTGCCAGCAGCCCCGGGTCAGACGAGCAGTACTTC	CASSPGSDEQYF
TRBJ2-3	-	TRBV10-3	-	TGTGCCATCAGTGAGCCGGACACCGCCAATGCAGATACGCAGTATTTT	CAISEPDTANADTQYF
TRBJ1-2	-	TRBV7-9	-	TGTGCCAGCAGCTTAGAAACGAGGAACTATGGCTACACCTTC	CASSLETRNYGYTF
TRBJ1-1	-	TRBV5-8	-	TGTGCCAGCAGCTTGGTTGGACACCCGAACACTGAAGCTTTCTTT	CASSLVGHPNTEAFF
TRBJ1-1	-	TRBV5-4	-	TGTGCCAGCAGCCGATCCTCGAGGGTTACTGAAGCTTTCTTT	CASSRSSRVTEAFF
TRBJ2-3	-	TRBV5-1	TRBD2	TGCGCCAGCAGCCCGTGGGCGGGGGGGGAGCAAACAGATACGCAGTATTTT	CASSPWAGGEQTDTQYF
TRBJ1-2	-	TRBV18	TRBD1	TGTGCCAGCTCACCGGACAGGCCAGCGTACTATGGCTACACCTTC	CASSPDRPAYYGYTF
TRBJ2-2	-	TRBV19	TRBD1	TGTGCCAGTCGGGGACAGGGGGGGGTGAACACCGGGGAGCTGTTTTTT	CASRGQGGVNTGELFF
TRBJ1-3	-	TRBV2	-	TGTGCCAGCAGTGAAAAGCGGGGTCCTACTGGAAACACCATATATTTT	CASSEKRGPTGNTIYF
TRBJ1-2	-	TRBV9	-	TGTGCCAGCAGCGTAGGGCTGGTCCCTAACTATGGCTACACCTTC	CASSVGLVPNYGYTF
TRBJ2-7	-	TRBV7-8	TRBD1	TGTGCCAGCAGTCGGACAGGGGGCTGGTACGAGCAGTACTTC	CASSRTGGWYEQYF
TRBJ1-3	-	TRBV19	-	TGTGCCAGTAGTTCGACTTGGACACCTTCGGACACCATATATTTT	CASSSTWTPSDTIYF
TRBJ2-7	-	TRBV15	-	TGTGCCACCAGCCTACTCGGCTCCTACGAGCAGTACTTC	CATSLLGSYEQYF
TRBJ1-1	-	TRBV11-3	-	TGTGCCAGCAGCTTAGACGGAGGGAAAAGCACTGAAGCTTTCTTT	CASSLDGGKSTEAFF
TRBJ2-3	-	TRBV20-1	TRBD2	TGCAGTGCTAGTGGACTAGCTGCAGATACGCAGTATTTT	CSASGLAADTQYF
TRBJ1-1	-	TRBV7-6	-	TGTGCCAGCAGCCACGCGGTCGAATTCAGTGAGATGAACACTGAAGCTTTCTTT	CASSHAVEFSEMNTEAFF
TRBJ2-3	once	TRBV30	TRBD2	TGTGCCTGGCGACTAGCGGGGACAGATACGCAGTATTTT	CAWRLAGTDTQYF
TRBJ2-2	few	TRBV11-3	-	TGTGCCAGCAGCCGACCGGGAGTACAGACCGGGGAGCTGTTTTTT	CASSRPGVQTGELFF